Sequencing of this TCR beta chain was carried out in a study of T cell responses to AZD1222 COVID-19 vaccine. This clone has a single count. Its antigen remains unknown. The assay was immunoSEQ multiplex PCR, and TCRdb's table has in-frame clones only and misses some. In the table there are some 150,000 clones, roughly 85% of which are singletons. Trimming took 1 base from V and 6 from J; bases not matched to a gene: 5. Germline V gene data show CDR1 as SGHNT and CDR2 as YYREEE (reference sequence). The CDR3 extends over 15 amino acids. Study-level results: Donor demographics were predominantly white British with a female majority; clonal diversity may be underestimated. Two doses of AZD1222 preceded a rise in Spike-specific TCR breadth and depth. Seropositivity was recorded at baseline in only five to seven AZD1222 recipients.

Sequencing was performed on peripheral blood, taken 28 days after the second dose of the MenACWY control vaccine. The chain is built from TRBV5-4 and TRBJ2-1; TRBD1 matches at 9 bases. The receptor was derived from an adult who received the MenACWY meningococcal vaccine as a control. The chain's CDR3 is CASSLRQGEFNEQFF. The DNA for the CDR3 is TGTGCCAGCAGCTTGAGACAGGGGGAATTCAATGAGCAGTTCTTC.